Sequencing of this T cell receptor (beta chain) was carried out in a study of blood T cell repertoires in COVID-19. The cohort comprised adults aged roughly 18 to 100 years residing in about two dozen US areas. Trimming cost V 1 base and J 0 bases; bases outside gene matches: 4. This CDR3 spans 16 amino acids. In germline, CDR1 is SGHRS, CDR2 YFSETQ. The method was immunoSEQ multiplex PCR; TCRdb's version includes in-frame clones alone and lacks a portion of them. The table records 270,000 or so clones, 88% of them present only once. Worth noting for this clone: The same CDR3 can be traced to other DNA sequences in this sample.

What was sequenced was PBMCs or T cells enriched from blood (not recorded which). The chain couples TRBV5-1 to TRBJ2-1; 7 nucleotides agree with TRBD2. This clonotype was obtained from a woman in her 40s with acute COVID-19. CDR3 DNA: TGCGCCAGCAGCTTGCGGGGCGGGAGCTCCTACAATGAGCAGTTCTTC. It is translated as CASSLRGGSSYNEQFF. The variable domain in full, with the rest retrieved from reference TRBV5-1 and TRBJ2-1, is KAGVTQTPRYLIKTRGQQVTLSCSPISGHRSVSWYQQTPGQGLQFLFEYFSETQRNKGNFPGRFSGRQFSNSRSEMNVSTLELGDSALYLCASSLRGGSSYNEQFFGPGTRLTVL.